These T cell receptor beta chains were read from a single sample in a study of T cell responses to AZD1222 COVID-19 vaccine. Repertoires were generated with immunoSEQ multiplex PCR, while TCRdb's copy carries only in-frame clones and drops some. Of tens of thousands of clones in the sample, approximately 88% were seen once. The sequenced sample was peripheral blood, obtained 28 days after the second AZD1222 dose. The receptor source for this set is an adult who received the AZD1222 COVID-19 vaccine. CDR3s leave out the opening cysteine and the closing phenylalanine or tryptophan. D genes are given only for firm matches.

j_gene,v_gene,d_gene,CDR3aa
TRBJ2-7,TRBV23-1,.,ASSQADTLLQEQY
TRBJ1-1,TRBV12-3/TRBV12-4,.,ASSFGEDTEAF
TRBJ2-2,TRBV9,.,ASSVETGTVNTGELF
TRBJ2-3,TRBV3-1/TRBV3-2,TRBD2,ASSQFTSGTDTQY
TRBJ2-5,TRBV6-5,TRBD1,ASSDRGKSETQY
TRBJ1-1,TRBV15,.,ATSRGGVTEAF
TRBJ1-1,TRBV10-3,TRBD1,AISATGQDTEAF
TRBJ1-5,TRBV7-2,.,ASSSDIYQPQH
TRBJ2-3,TRBV6-2/TRBV6-3,.,ASSYLRGTADTQY
TRBJ1-2,TRBV19,.,ASSSGTNYGYT
TRBJ1-4,TRBV4-1,.,ASSTQGGEKLF
TRBJ2-7,TRBV6-1,.,ASSEFWGVAYEQY
TRBJ1-1,TRBV3-1/TRBV3-2,TRBD1,ASRHRGTNTEAF
TRBJ1-2,TRBV7-3,.,ASSGSGPSSLYGYT
TRBJ2-3,TRBV18,TRBD2,ASSLYSGGSDTQY
TRBJ1-5,TRBV4-2,TRBD1,ASSPQGQGLGANQPQH
TRBJ2-3,TRBV5-4,TRBD2,ASSLGSGETDTQY
TRBJ1-2,TRBV6-2/TRBV6-3,TRBD1,ASSYGGPAGGRSGYT
TRBJ2-1,TRBV7-9,TRBD1,ASSSLGQAQQF
TRBJ1-6,TRBV19,.,ASSRTETNSPLH
TRBJ1-3,TRBV19,.,ATSLGQAGNTIY
TRBJ1-1,TRBV6-2/TRBV6-3,.,ASSYSSRNTEAF
TRBJ1-3,TRBV2,.,ASSEEGHSGNTIY
TRBJ1-2,TRBV19,.,ASRDGIQYGYT
TRBJ2-2,TRBV7-3,.,ASSSDTNTGELF
TRBJ2-7,TRBV7-2,.,ASSSDRVASYEQY
TRBJ1-3,TRBV25-1,.,ASSEYYRTAGNTIY
TRBJ2-1,TRBV4-3,TRBD1,ASRRGLTPYNEQF
TRBJ1-2,TRBV18,TRBD1,ASSSMDRVRGYT
TRBJ2-1,TRBV21-1,.,ASSKDTGHEQF
TRBJ1-3,TRBV5-4,.,ASSLQGSGNTIY
TRBJ2-2,TRBV11-3,TRBD1,ASSMGSGTANTGELF
TRBJ2-3,TRBV19,.,ASKGRLSTDTQY
TRBJ1-2,TRBV7-8,TRBD1,ASGQPTGRGGYT
TRBJ1-4,TRBV28,.,ASRPEGGGGEKLF
TRBJ2-3,TRBV7-2,.,ASSFQDTDTQY
TRBJ2-5,TRBV28,TRBD1,AINTPGGGQETQY
TRBJ2-2,TRBV19,TRBD1,ASSIGQGANTGELF
TRBJ2-1,TRBV24-1,TRBD2,ATSDLQTSGGYNEQF
TRBJ1-5,TRBV28,TRBD1,ASSISGGTGENQPQH
TRBJ2-3,TRBV18,TRBD1,ASSPLRTGSDTQY
TRBJ1-1,TRBV18,TRBD1,ASSPPGLRGDTEAF
TRBJ1-6,TRBV19,.,ASNHREINSPLH
TRBJ1-5,TRBV30,.,AWSAGGQPQH
TRBJ1-4,TRBV28,.,ASSTGPLGGNEKLF
TRBJ1-2,TRBV6-1,.,ASSDSHGQGNYGYT
TRBJ1-4,TRBV16,.,ASSQSYGATNEKLF
TRBJ2-7,TRBV7-2,TRBD1,ASRPSRGQGTTYEQY
TRBJ1-6,TRBV19,.,ATPQGTDNSPLH
TRBJ1-1,TRBV19,.,ASSIEYRARGSEAF
TRBJ1-1,TRBV18,.,ASSPPLGGTEAF
TRBJ2-7,TRBV7-2,.,ASRQSYEQY
TRBJ2-7,TRBV3-1/TRBV3-2,.,ASSQVLGFYEQY
TRBJ2-3,TRBV4-3,.,ASSQGSGADTQY
TRBJ2-4,TRBV19,TRBD2,ASTSGEGAKNIQY
TRBJ1-2,TRBV3-1/TRBV3-2,.,ASSRQNYGYT
TRBJ2-3,TRBV18,.,ASSLPVEGETQY
TRBJ2-1,TRBV9,TRBD2,ASSLTGGLPTYNEQF
TRBJ1-5,TRBV5-4,.,ASSLGDQPQH